This T cell receptor (beta chain) was observed in a study of blood T cell repertoires in COVID-19. Turning to the study itself: Nucleic acid was either cDNA or gDNA, and it came from T cells, B-cell-depleted T cells, or PBMCs.

Data came from immunoSEQ multiplex PCR; TCRdb stores just in-frame clones and leaves some out. The sample consists of hundreds of thousands of clones, 92% of them appearing once. Seattle's cohort entered during active infection and was followed longitudinally. Per germline, CDR1 LNHNV and CDR2 YYDKDF (reference sequence). Trimming left V 0 bases short and J 2 bases short, with 14 bases between. The CDR3 is made up of 17 amino acids. This chain links TRBV15 with TRBJ2-1; tentatively, D is TRBD2 (6 bases). The source material was peripheral blood. This receptor was identified in a man in his sixties with COVID-19, enrolled during active disease. The CDR3 region has the DNA TGTGCCACCAGCAGAGAGTTCACGGGAGAAGCCTACAATGAGCAGTTCTTC. As protein: CATSREFTGEAYNEQFF.